A single sample is the source of the 26 T cell receptor beta chains below, sequenced in a study of shared clonotypes between healthy human individuals. Naive CD8 populations comprised CD45RO-negative cells positively selected for CCR7, excluding terminally differentiated effector memory CD45RA+ cells. Profiled with immunoSEQ multiplex PCR; TCRdb holds only in-frame clones, not every one. The sample lists 550,000 to 650,000 clones; around 96% were seen once. Sequenced input: naive CD8+ T cells sorted from blood. Every receptor here comes from a woman in her twenties or thirties in good health.

The chain combines TRBV28 with TRBJ1-5; TRBD1 aligns across 8 bases. J lost 5 bases, V lost 7 bases, and 16 bases had no gene match. The CDR3 consists of 17 residues. CDR1 MDHEN and CDR2 SYDVKM come from the germline V gene. The CDR3 loop reads CASTPYTFRQGYQPQHF. DNA of the CDR3: TGTGCCAGCACCCCCTATACGTTCCGACAGGGGTATCAGCCCCAGCATTTT.

The V gene is TRBV10-2, the J gene TRBJ2-7; 9 bases fit TRBD1. CDR1 and CDR2 from the germline V gene are WSHSY and SAAADI. The CDR3 sequence is 13 residues long. V shed 4 bases, J shed 5 bases, and the junction held 3 bases outside the gene matches. Here the CDR3 reads CASSVGQGNEQYF. The CDR3 nucleotides are TGCGCCAGCAGTGTTGGACAGGGGAACGAGCAGTACTTC.

The chain uses TRBV9 and TRBJ2-5; a possible D gene is TRBD1 (5 bases). Trimming shortened V by 3 bases and J by 7 bases, and 16 bases separated the two germline ends. Germline CDR1 SGDLS, CDR2 YYNGEE. The CDR3 spans 14 residues. CDR3 nucleotide sequence: TGTGCCAGCAGCGCCGGCAGGGATGTTGGGACCCAGTACTTC. As protein: CASSAGRDVGTQYF.

CDR3 in DNA: TGTGCCACCAGCAGAGTCCGGTACAATGAGCAGTTCTTC. This gives the protein CATSRVRYNEQFF. The V and J genes are TRBV15 and TRBJ2-1, with no clear D. V lost 1 base and J lost 4, with 5 bases in between. The V gene's germline CDR1 is LNHNV and CDR2 YYDKDF (reference sequence). The CDR3 runs to 13 residues.

V gene TRBV28 combines with J gene TRBJ1-5, with D maybe TRBD1 (5 bases). The CDR3 totals 15 residues. The germline V and J ends were trimmed by 3 bases and 4 bases, with 13 bases remaining between them. The germline CDR1 and CDR2 sequences are MDHEN and SYDVKM. The CDR3 spells CASSFFGDSNQPQHF. CDR3 in DNA: TGTGCCAGCAGTTTTTTCGGCGACAGTAATCAGCCCCAGCATTTT.

The rearrangement links TRBV11-3 to TRBJ1-1; D remains unclear. Germline values: CDR1 SGHNT, CDR2 YENEEA. With 6 bases removed from V and 6 bases from J, the gap between germline ends came to 14 bases. This CDR3 contains 13 residues. In DNA, the CDR3 is TGTGCCAGCAGTTCTAGCCCGGGCTCTGAAGCTTTCTTT. This codes for CASSSSPGSEAFF.

This clone was counted once. Additional DNA sequences in this sample encode the identical CDR3. The chain carries TRBV5-4 and TRBJ2-5; D unclear. The V gene's germline CDR1 is SGHNT and CDR2 YYREEE (reference sequence). The CDR3 is 11 amino acids. The V and J ends lost 3 bases and 2 bases respectively, with 2 bases between them. This CDR3 is CASSSQETQYF. CDR3 nucleotide sequence: TGTGCCAGCAGCTCTCAAGAGACCCAGTACTTC.

J is TRBJ2-2 and V is TRBV27; D not certain. In germline, CDR1 is MNHEY, CDR2 SMNVEV (reference sequence). The CDR3 is 13 amino acids. Trimming stripped 7 bases from V and 0 bases from J, with 6 bases between. The CDR3 DNA sequence: TGTGCCAGCAAGAAAGCGAACACCGGGGAGCTGTTTTTT. Its translation is CASKKANTGELFF.

This clone was observed a few times. The chain employs TRBV7-9 and TRBJ1-2; a possible D gene is TRBD1 (6 bases). The V end was cut by 6 bases, the J end by 5 bases, with 22 bases between. The CDR3 runs 16 residues. The germline V gene encodes CDR1 SEHNR and CDR2 FQNEAQ (reference sequence). The CDR3 DNA is TGTGCCAGCAGTTTCAGTCCCGACGGGACAAGATATGGCTACACCTTC. It yields the protein CASSFSPDGTRYGYTF.

This sequence joins TRBV13 and TRBJ1-2; D is unresolved. The CDR3 has 14 residues. V lost 1 base and J 6 bases, leaving 12 bases between the germline ends. Germline values: CDR1 PRHDT, CDR2 FYEKMQ (reference sequence). The CDR3 sequence is CASSLVRPGDGYTF. The CDR3 nucleotides read TGTGCCAGCAGCTTAGTCAGGCCCGGAGATGGCTACACCTTC. The full variable domain, rest sourced from reference TRBV13 and TRBJ1-2, is AAGVIQSPRHLIKEKRETATLKCYPIPRHDTVYWYQQGPGQDPQFLISFYEKMQSDKGSIPDRFSAQQFSDYHSELNMSSLELGDSALYFCASSLVRPGDGYTFGSGTRLTVV.

V is TRBV19 and J is TRBJ1-5; maybe TRBD1 (6 bases). Trimming cost V 0 bases and J 6 bases, with 18 bases left between them. CDR3 size: 17 residues. Germline CDR1 and CDR2: LNHDA and SQIVND (reference sequence). The CDR3 DNA reads as TGTGCCAGTAGTATAGATTTTGAGGGGGGCTGGGGTCAGCCCCAGCATTTT. This encodes CASSIDFEGGWGQPQHF.

V is TRBV5-8 and J is TRBJ2-7; 13 bases line up with TRBD2. With 5 bases clipped from V and 5 bases from J, the junction kept 16 bases outside the gene matches. CDR1 SGHTS and CDR2 YDEGEE come from the germline V gene. The CDR3 is made up of 18 amino acids. CDR3 amino acids: CASSMRPGLAGPNDEQYF. DNA of the CDR3: TGTGCCAGCAGTATGCGTCCGGGACTAGCGGGACCGAACGACGAGCAGTACTTC.

This clone appeared a single time. V is TRBV11-1 and J is TRBJ2-3, with a tentative D call TRBD2 (6 bases). CDR1 is SGHAT and CDR2 is FQDESV in the germline V gene (reference sequence). CDR3 length: 16 residues. Trimming took 6 bases from V and 1 from J, leaving 17 bases between them. The CDR3 coding sequence is TGTGCCAGCAGTCGGCTCGGGAGTATAGGCACAGATACGCAGTATTTT. It codes for CASSRLGSIGTDTQYF.

This CDR3 is CASSLALGLAPYEQYF. The CDR3 nucleotides read TGCGCCAGCAGCCTAGCACTGGGACTAGCCCCCTACGAGCAGTACTTC. This chain joins TRBV4-1 and TRBJ2-7, with 9 positions matching TRBD2. V lost 4 bases to trimming and J lost 2 bases; unmatched junction nucleotides: 9. CDR1 and CDR2 from the germline V gene are MGHRA and YSYEKL. The CDR3 covers 16 residues.

This clone has just one count. The genes are TRBV28 and TRBJ1-1; D is unresolved. The germline V gene has CDR1 MDHEN and CDR2 SYDVKM. The length of the CDR3 is 16 residues. The V gene lost 2 bases and the J gene lost 1 base, with 14 bases spanning the gap. The CDR3 coding sequence is TGTGCCAGCAGTTTACCTCTCTCGGACGGGAACACTGAAGCTTTCTTT. Its translation is CASSLPLSDGNTEAFF.

The V and J genes are TRBV9 and TRBJ2-1; 10 bases are shared with TRBD2. V trimming: 4 bases; J trimming: 8 bases; junction bases outside the gene matches: 3. The CDR3 spans 13 residues. Germline values: CDR1 SGDLS, CDR2 YYNGEE. The CDR3 bases are TGTGCCAGCAGCCAGACTAGCGGGTATGAGCAGTTCTTC. It yields the protein CASSQTSGYEQFF.

V is TRBV27 and J is TRBJ2-3; 7 positions match TRBD2. CDR1 and CDR2 (germline): MNHEY, SMNVEV (reference sequence). The CDR3 spans 16 residues. Germline trimming cut 3 bases from V and 2 bases from J; bases unmatched to any gene: 8. The CDR3: CASSLERGWDTDTQYF. CDR3 coding DNA: TGTGCCAGCAGTTTGGAGCGGGGATGGGACACAGATACGCAGTATTTT.

This chain connects TRBV11-2 to TRBJ1-2, with D possibly being TRBD1 (5 bases). Germline V gene sequence: CDR1 SGHAT, CDR2 FQNNGV. V was pared by 0 bases and J by 6 bases, with 17 bases between. This CDR3 spans 16 amino acids. DNA of the CDR3: TGTGCCAGCAGCTTAGATTTCCCGACAGTTATAGATGGCTACACCTTC. Protein sequence: CASSLDFPTVIDGYTF.

The gene calls are TRBV13 and TRBJ2-7; D remains unclear. Germline V gene lookup returns CDR1 PRHDT and CDR2 FYEKMQ (reference sequence). CDR3 length: 13 amino acids. V was clipped by 4 bases and J by 9 bases, with 16 bases between them. For the CDR3, the DNA is TGTGCCAGCAGCTCCGCCTACCAGGTTGGGCAGTACTTC. Translation: CASSSAYQVGQYF.

The rearrangement joins TRBV10-3 to TRBJ2-7; D unresolved. The V end lost 3 bases, the J end lost 5 bases, and 8 bases lay between the germline ends. Germline CDR1 reads ENHRY; CDR2 reads SYGVKD. The CDR3 is made up of 12 amino acids. This CDR3 is CAISDQIDEQYF. The CDR3 DNA is TGTGCCATCAGTGACCAAATAGACGAGCAGTACTTC.

This rearrangement joins TRBV21-1 to TRBJ1-1. TRBV21-1 is deemed a pseudogene. CDR3 length: 14 residues. CDR3 amino acids: CASSKGVLNTEAFF. The CDR3, as DNA: TGTGCCAGCAGCAAAGGGGTTCTGAACACTGAAGCTTTCTTT.

The genes are TRBV29-1 and TRBJ2-1; 7 bases map to TRBD2. After removal of 4 bases from V and 3 bases from J, the junction contained 6 bases not matched to a gene. Germline-derived CDR1 and CDR2 are SQVTM and ANQGSEA. This CDR3 is 14 amino acids long. As DNA, the CDR3 is TGCAGCGTTGTCCCCGGACTAGTCTACAATGAGCAGTTCTTC. It translates to CSVVPGLVYNEQFF.

The chain recombines TRBV2 with TRBJ2-6; no firm D call. Trimming stripped 10 bases from V and 2 bases from J, with 12 bases between. The CDR3 is 14 amino acids. Germline loops: CDR1 SNHLY, CDR2 FYNNEI. The CDR3 nucleotides are TGTGCCAACGGACCAGAGGCTGGGGCCAACGTCCTGACTTTC. Its protein is CANGPEAGANVLTF.

This clone appeared a single time. This chain links TRBV10-2 with TRBJ2-1; 8 bases map to TRBD2. Germline loops: CDR1 WSHSY, CDR2 SAAADI. The CDR3 consists of 13 residues. The junction had 6 bases not matched to a gene; V was cut back by 11 bases and J by 3 bases. CDR3 in amino acids: CACGTRGYNEQFF. CDR3 bases: TGCGCCTGCGGGACTAGGGGCTACAATGAGCAGTTCTTC.

This clone was counted once. This chain links TRBV10-3 with TRBJ2-7; unclear D gene. With 0 bases removed from V and 0 bases from J, the gap between germline ends came to 6 bases. The CDR3 has 14 residues. CDR1 is ENHRY, CDR2 SYGVKD, per germline. In nucleotides, the CDR3 is TGTGCCATCAGTGAGTCGTCTCTCTCCTACGAGCAGTACTTC. This sequence encodes CAISESSLSYEQYF.

The chain is built from TRBV11-2 and TRBJ2-1; D uncertain. The germline gives CDR1 SGHAT, CDR2 FQNNGV. The CDR3 spans 15 residues. With 2 bases removed from V and 4 bases from J, the gap between germline ends came to 12 bases. The DNA for the CDR3 is TGTGCCAGCAGCTTACCCTGGGTGGCGTACAATGAGCAGTTCTTC. Amino acids: CASSLPWVAYNEQFF.